What follows are 20 T cell receptor beta chains derived from one specimen sequenced in a study of T cell responses to AZD1222 COVID-19 vaccine. Clones were read by immunoSEQ multiplex PCR, and TCRdb kept only the in-frame ones, dropping some. The sample gives 90,000 to 130,000 clones, roughly four fifths of which show up once; roughly 4.5% is in the top ten. Sequencing was performed on peripheral blood, taken on day 0 of AZD1222 vaccination. The receptors originated from an adult in good health.

The chain couples TRBV29-1 to TRBJ2-7, with TRBD1 matching 9 bases. Germline CDR1 reads SQVTM; CDR2 reads ANQGSEA. The CDR3 has 12 residues. V dropped 5 bases and J dropped 3; count of bases not matched to a gene: 2. The CDR3 spells CSVRDRDYEQYF. In DNA form, the CDR3 reads TGCAGCGTTAGGGACAGGGACTACGAGCAGTACTTC.

V usage is TRBV4-3 and J usage is TRBJ1-1; D gene unclear. Germline V gives CDR1 LGHNA, CDR2 YSLEER. V was cut by 1 base and J by 4 bases, with 10 bases left in between. This CDR3 region has 14 residues. Written as DNA, the CDR3 is TGCGCCAGCAGCCAAGCAGTGAGGGCCACTGAAGCTTTCTTT. The encoded protein is CASSQAVRATEAFF.

The chain couples TRBV5-4 to TRBJ1-2; 9 bases map to TRBD1. J was trimmed by 2 bases and V by 4 bases; bases with no gene match: 6. CDR1 is SGHNT, CDR2 YYREEE, per germline (reference sequence). The CDR3 consists of 15 residues. The chain's CDR3 is CASSRGQGLNYGYTF. CDR3 coding DNA: TGTGCCAGCAGCCGCGGACAGGGGCTAAACTATGGCTACACCTTC.

This chain links TRBV5-1 with TRBJ2-5; 7 bases match TRBD2. J was trimmed by 4 bases and V by 4 bases; bases with no gene match: 10. Germline V gene sequence: CDR1 SGHRS, CDR2 YFSETQ. CDR3 length equals 15 residues. As DNA, the CDR3 is TGCGCCAGCAGCATCGGCGGCGGGGGAGGAGAGACCCAGTACTTC. This sequence encodes CASSIGGGGGETQYF.

The rearrangement uses TRBV5-1 and TRBJ2-5; the D gene is possibly TRBD1 (5 bases). The germline V and J ends were trimmed by 0 bases and 2 bases, with 8 bases remaining between them. CDR3 length: 14 residues. Germline V gene lookup returns CDR1 SGHRS and CDR2 YFSETQ. The CDR3 region is CASSLGQLQETQYF. The CDR3 bases are TGCGCCAGCAGCTTGGGACAGCTACAAGAGACCCAGTACTTC.

The chain has TRBV11-2 and TRBJ2-5; possibly TRBD2 for D (6 bases). The V and J ends lost 6 bases and 5 bases respectively, with 28 bases between them. Germline CDR1 reads SGHAT; CDR2 reads FQNNGV. The CDR3 is 18 residues long. In nucleotides, the CDR3 is TGTGCCAGCAGTCCAAGGCTTCGCGGGGCTATAGGTGGGGAGACCCAGTACTTC. Translated, it gives CASSPRLRGAIGGETQYF. Combining the CDR3 with reference TRBV11-2 and TRBJ2-5 gives the whole variable domain EAGVAQSPRYKIIEKRQSVAFWCNPISGHATLYWYQQILGQGPKLLIQFQNNGVVDDSQLPKDRFSAERLKGVDSTLKIQPAKLEDSAVYLCASSPRLRGAIGGETQYFGPGTRLLVL.

As for this clone: This sample also contains other DNA sequences that code for the same CDR3. The CDR3 protein is CASSLTGYGYTF. In DNA form, the CDR3 reads TGTGCCAGCAGTTTGACAGGCTATGGCTACACCTTC. The V gene is TRBV28, the J gene TRBJ1-2, with D tentatively TRBD1 (6 bases). Germline loops: CDR1 MDHEN, CDR2 SYDVKM. V dropped 3 bases and J dropped 4 bases, with 6 bases sitting between them. CDR3 length: 12 amino acids.

The rearrangement links TRBV19 to TRBJ2-7, with 9 bases identical to TRBD2. CDR1 and CDR2 (germline): LNHDA, SQIVND (reference sequence). J lost 1 base, V lost 7 bases, and 8 bases had no gene match. The CDR3 has 15 amino acids. CDR3 residues: CASTAGGEGSYEQYF. The CDR3, as DNA: TGTGCCAGTACCGCGGGGGGGGAGGGTTCCTACGAGCAGTACTTC.

The rearrangement links TRBV14 to TRBJ1-1; D is ambiguous. Germline V gives CDR1 SGHDN, CDR2 FVKESK. The CDR3 consists of 13 residues. Trimming shortened V by 4 bases and J by 6 bases, and 12 bases separated the two germline ends. CDR3: CASSPQVVSEAFF. The CDR3 DNA follows: TGTGCCAGCAGCCCTCAAGTAGTTTCTGAAGCTTTCTTT. Full variable domain (rest looked up from reference TRBV14 and TRBJ1-1): EAGVTQFPSHSVIEKGQTVTLRCDPISGHDNLYWYRRVMGKEIKFLLHFVKESKQDESGMPNNRFLAERTGGTYSTLKVQPAELEDSGVYFCASSPQVVSEAFFGQGTRLTVV.

This clone has just one count. The chain uses TRBV23-1 and TRBJ1-6; TRBD1 might be the D (6 bases). TRBV23-1 counts as an open reading frame of uncertain function. The V and J ends lost 0 bases and 0 bases respectively, with 9 bases between them. The CDR3 totals 17 residues. The CDR3 is CASSQSRGSSYNSPLHF. The CDR3 DNA sequence: TGCGCCAGCAGTCAATCGAGGGGGAGCTCCTATAATTCACCCCTCCACTTT.

This chain joins TRBV7-9 and TRBJ2-1; D possibly corresponds to TRBD2 (6 bases). There are 15 residues in the CDR3. Germline assignment: CDR1 SEHNR and CDR2 FQNEAQ (reference sequence). V lost 5 bases to trimming and J lost 3 bases, with 14 bases between them. The CDR3 loop is CASSVPSVHYNEQFF. Written as DNA, the CDR3 is TGTGCCAGCAGCGTTCCTAGCGTTCACTACAATGAGCAGTTCTTC.

This clone was detected only a few times. V usage is TRBV7-2 and J usage is TRBJ2-7; D may be TRBD1 or TRBD2 (5 bases each). The ends were cut back, 3 bases at V and 0 bases at J, with 18 bases in the middle. The CDR3 covers 17 residues. Germline V lookup: CDR1 SGHTA, CDR2 FQGNSA. The DNA of the CDR3 is TGTGCCAGCAGCTTCCAGGGACGTCTCCCCGGCTCCTACGAGCAGTACTTC. It is translated as CASSFQGRLPGSYEQYF. Variable domain in full (rest from reference TRBV7-2 and TRBJ2-7): GAGVSQSPSNKVTEKGKDVELRCDPISGHTALYWYRQSLGQGLEFLIYFQGNSAPDKSGLPSDRFSAERTGGSVSTLTIQRTQQEDSAVYLCASSFQGRLPGSYEQYFGPGTRLTVT.

For the CDR3, the DNA is TGTGCCAGCAGTCAGGACAGGAATAATTCACCCCTCCACTTT. Translation: CASSQDRNNSPLHF. V usage is TRBV3-1 (or the pseudogene TRBV3-2) and J usage is TRBJ1-6, with 7 nucleotides matching TRBD1. Germline loops: CDR1 LGHDT, CDR2 YNNKEL (reference sequence). CDR3 length equals 14 residues. V lost 6 bases and J lost 5; bases outside the gene matches: 4.

The rearrangement joins TRBV7-2 to TRBJ1-2, with D tentatively TRBD1 (6 bases). The CDR3 runs to 14 residues. V dropped 4 bases and J dropped 4 bases, with 13 bases sitting between them. Germline CDR1 is SGHTA and CDR2 is FQGNSA. The chain's CDR3 is CASSSDTGIYGYTF. The DNA of the CDR3 is TGTGCCAGCAGCTCCGATACAGGGATCTATGGCTACACCTTC.

The chain uses TRBV27 and TRBJ2-7; 7 nucleotides align to TRBD1. Per germline, CDR1 MNHEY and CDR2 SMNVEV (reference sequence). V lost 3 bases, J lost 7 bases, and 6 bases stayed unmatched. The CDR3 extends over 13 amino acids. CDR3 residues: CASSLGPGGEQYF. The CDR3 coding sequence is TGTGCCAGCAGTTTGGGTCCAGGGGGAGAGCAGTACTTC.

The V call is TRBV2, the J call TRBJ2-7; D gene ambiguous. V lost 8 bases and J lost 4, with 15 bases in between. This CDR3 is 13 amino acids long. Germline lookup yields CDR1 SNHLY and CDR2 FYNNEI. DNA for the CDR3: TGTGCCAGCGTTAGGACGGGTTCTTACGAGCAGTACTTC. It yields the protein CASVRTGSYEQYF.

V usage is TRBV4-3 and J usage is TRBJ2-3, with a weak D call TRBD2 (6 bases). This CDR3 has 17 residues. With 0 bases removed from V and 3 bases from J, the gap between germline ends came to 16 bases. Germline V CDR1 and CDR2: LGHNA, YSLEER. This CDR3 reads CASSQDGTPILTDTQYF. The CDR3 DNA sequence: TGCGCCAGCAGCCAAGACGGGACTCCTATATTAACAGATACGCAGTATTTT.

This rearrangement joins TRBV30 to TRBJ2-7; D uncertain. In germline, CDR1 is GTSNPN, CDR2 SVGIG (reference sequence). This CDR3 contains 12 residues. V was pared by 0 bases and J by 7 bases, with 10 bases between. CDR3 protein: CAWSVRIGEQYF. The CDR3, as DNA: TGTGCCTGGAGTGTGCGTATCGGGGAGCAGTACTTC.

The chain joins TRBV28 to TRBJ2-7; weak D call: TRBD1 (6 bases). The V gene's germline CDR1 is MDHEN and CDR2 SYDVKM. V lost 5 bases, J lost 2 bases, and 13 bases lay in between. The CDR3 loop spans 14 amino acids. CDR3 DNA sequence: TGTGCCAGCAGTCAACAGGGAATGGCCTACGAGCAGTACTTC. It yields the protein CASSQQGMAYEQYF.

The genes are TRBV2 and TRBJ1-5; TRBD1 is a possible D gene (6 bases). The CDR3 is 15 residues long. Germline V gene data show CDR1 as SNHLY and CDR2 as FYNNEI. Trimming removed 9 bases from V and 6 bases from J, with 21 bases in between. This CDR3 reads CARGPPGAAVQPQHF. For the CDR3, the DNA is TGTGCCAGAGGACCTCCAGGGGCGGCGGTTCAGCCCCAGCATTTT. Looking up the rest from reference TRBV2 and TRBJ1-5 gives the full variable domain: EPEVTQTPSHQVTQMGQEVILRCVPISNHLYFYWYRQILGQKVEFLVSFYNNEISEKSEIFDDQFSVERPDGSNFTLKIRSTKLEDSAMYFCARGPPGAAVQPQHFGDGTRLSIL.